This T cell receptor beta chain was documented in a study of response to subunit inactivated influenza vaccine (dated 2018 in TCRdb). With regard to the full study: The study used deep quantitative T cell receptor repertoire profiling to track responses to a trivalent subunit inactivated influenza vaccine.

Libraries were prepared through RT-PCR. The instrument was an Illumina HiSeq 2500. TCRdb handled the public reads itself, with Q25 trimming in fastp and clone calling in MiXCR, and kept productive beta chains. For every CDR3 protein sequence, its rows merge into one entry that carries the most common genes and DNA. In all, the sample holds hundreds of thousands of distinct CDR3 sequences, and approximately 15% of those were seen once. The ten largest clones add up to roughly 7.2% of the sample. Summary of the overall study and its limitations: According to the authors, only a limited number of new T cells may be recruited by each seasonal influenza vaccination.

As for this clonotype: Its antigen has not been determined. No much larger clonotype is one base removed from it; base qualities were not supplied.

The germline V gene gives CDR1 as LGHNA and CDR2 as YNFKEQ. The CDR3 runs 14 residues from the cysteine to the phenylalanine. Of all the DNA, just the CDR3 is kept, 42 bases in frame from base 1. V lost 3 bases and J lost 5 bases, and the count of bases not matched to a germline gene is 4. The receptor chain draws on TRBV4-2 and TRBJ2-1, with TRBD2 matching 7 junction bases. The sequencing used PBMCs from blood, collected less than 15 days before vaccination. The receptor comes from a man over 45 who received an inactivated influenza vaccine. Donor details come from another sample of the same person, matched by shared clones. The DNA sequence reads TGTGCCAGCAGCCACCCTAGCGGTAACAATGAGCAGTTCTTC. This yields the protein CASSHPSGNNEQFF.